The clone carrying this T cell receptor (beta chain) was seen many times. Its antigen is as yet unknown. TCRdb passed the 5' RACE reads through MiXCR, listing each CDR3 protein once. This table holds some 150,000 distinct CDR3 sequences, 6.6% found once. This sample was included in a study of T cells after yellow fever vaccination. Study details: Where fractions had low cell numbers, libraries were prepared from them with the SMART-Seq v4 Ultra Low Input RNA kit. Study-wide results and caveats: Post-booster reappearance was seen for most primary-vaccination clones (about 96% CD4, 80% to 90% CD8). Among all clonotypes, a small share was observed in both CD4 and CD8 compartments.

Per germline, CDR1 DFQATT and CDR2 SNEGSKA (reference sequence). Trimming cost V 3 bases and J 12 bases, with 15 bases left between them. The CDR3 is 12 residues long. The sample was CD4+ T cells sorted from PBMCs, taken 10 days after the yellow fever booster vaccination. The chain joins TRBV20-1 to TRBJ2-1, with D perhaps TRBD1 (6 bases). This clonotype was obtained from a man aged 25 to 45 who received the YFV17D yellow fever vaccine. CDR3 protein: CSARGAGGGQFF. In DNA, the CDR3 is TGCAGTGCTAGGGGGGCCGGTGGTGGGCAGTTCTTC.